This T cell receptor beta chain appears in the sequencing data of a study of blood T cell repertoires in COVID-19. Turning to the study itself: The United States, Italy and Spain provided the acute and convalescent COVID-19 samples. The cDNA or gDNA used as material had been derived from T cells, B-cell-depleted T cells, or PBMCs.

Trimming took 7 bases from V and 8 from J; bases not matched to a gene: 9. The CDR3 totals 13 residues. CDR1 is SEHNR and CDR2 is FQNEAQ in the germline V gene (reference sequence). The count of this clone is one. Under the authors' procedure: Amplification with reference gene primers provided the estimates of nucleated cell counts. Produced via immunoSEQ multiplex PCR; TCRdb's table is partial and in-frame only. The V and J calls and clone size are taken from that table; D and trimming were inferred from the DNA. Of some 100,000 clones in the sample, 86% are singletons; the top ten hold approximately 10%.

The source material was peripheral blood. The chain combines TRBV7-9 with TRBJ1-2; 8 bases are shared with TRBD1. The sequence was collected from a man in his forties or fifties with acute or convalescent COVID-19. In nucleotides, the CDR3 is TGTGCCAGCACCGGACAGGGCCAAGGGGGCTACACCTTC. Residues: CASTGQGQGGYTF.